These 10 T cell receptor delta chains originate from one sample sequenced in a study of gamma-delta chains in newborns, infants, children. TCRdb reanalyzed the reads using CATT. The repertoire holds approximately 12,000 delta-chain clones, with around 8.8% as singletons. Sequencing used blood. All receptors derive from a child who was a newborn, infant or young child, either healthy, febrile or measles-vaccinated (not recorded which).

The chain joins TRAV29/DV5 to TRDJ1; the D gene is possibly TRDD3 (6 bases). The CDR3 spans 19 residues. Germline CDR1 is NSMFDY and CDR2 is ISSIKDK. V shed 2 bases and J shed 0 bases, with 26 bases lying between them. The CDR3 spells CAARGGTGGPQTYTDKLIF. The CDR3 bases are TGTGCAGCAAGAGGAGGGACGGGGGGACCCCAGACGTACACCGATAAACTCATCTTT.

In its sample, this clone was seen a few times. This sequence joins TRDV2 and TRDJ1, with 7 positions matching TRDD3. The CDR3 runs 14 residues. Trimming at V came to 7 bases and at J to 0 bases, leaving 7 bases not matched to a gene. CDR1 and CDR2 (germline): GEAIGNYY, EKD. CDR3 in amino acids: CACLHLGDTDKLIF. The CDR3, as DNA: TGTGCCTGCCTCCATCTGGGGGACACCGATAAACTCATCTTT.

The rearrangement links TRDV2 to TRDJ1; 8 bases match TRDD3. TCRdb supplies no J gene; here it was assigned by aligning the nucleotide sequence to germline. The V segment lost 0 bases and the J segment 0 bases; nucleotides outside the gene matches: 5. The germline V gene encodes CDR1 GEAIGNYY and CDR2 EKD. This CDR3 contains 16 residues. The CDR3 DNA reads TGTGCCTGTGACACCTTACTGGGGGCCGACACCGATAAACTCATCTTT. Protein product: CACDTLLGADTDKLIF.

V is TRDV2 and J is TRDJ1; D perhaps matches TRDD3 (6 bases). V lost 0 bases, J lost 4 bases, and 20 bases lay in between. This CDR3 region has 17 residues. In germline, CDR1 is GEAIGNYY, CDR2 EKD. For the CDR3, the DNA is TGTGCCTGTGACACCCTCCGGGCCGGGGGAACACTCGATAAACTCATCTTT. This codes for CACDTLRAGGTLDKLIF.

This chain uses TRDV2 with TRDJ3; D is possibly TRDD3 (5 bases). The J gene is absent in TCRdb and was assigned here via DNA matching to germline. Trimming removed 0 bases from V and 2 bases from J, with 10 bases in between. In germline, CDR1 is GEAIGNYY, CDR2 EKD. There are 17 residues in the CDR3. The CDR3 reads CACDTLTGAWDTRQMFF. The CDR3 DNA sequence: TGTGCCTGTGACACCTTAACTGGAGCCTGGGACACCCGACAGATGTTTTTC.

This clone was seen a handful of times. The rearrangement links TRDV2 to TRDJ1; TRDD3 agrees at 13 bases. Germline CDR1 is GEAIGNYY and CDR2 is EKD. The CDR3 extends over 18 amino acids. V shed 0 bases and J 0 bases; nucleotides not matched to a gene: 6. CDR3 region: CACDTITGGYADTDKLIF. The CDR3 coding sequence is TGTGCCTGTGACACCATAACTGGGGGATACGCCGACACCGATAAACTCATCTTT.

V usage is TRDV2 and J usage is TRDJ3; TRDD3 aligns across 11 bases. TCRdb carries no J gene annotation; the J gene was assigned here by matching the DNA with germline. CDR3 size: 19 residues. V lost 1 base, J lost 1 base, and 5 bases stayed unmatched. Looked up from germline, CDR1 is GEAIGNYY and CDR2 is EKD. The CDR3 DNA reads TGTGCCTGTGACACTTTGGGGGATACGCGTTCCTGGGACACCCGACAGATGTTTTTC. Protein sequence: CACDTLGDTRSWDTRQMFF.

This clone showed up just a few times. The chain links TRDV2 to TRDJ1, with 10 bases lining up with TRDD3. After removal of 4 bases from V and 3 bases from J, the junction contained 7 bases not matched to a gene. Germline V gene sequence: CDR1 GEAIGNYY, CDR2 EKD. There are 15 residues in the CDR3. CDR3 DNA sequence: TGTGCCTGTGAGTCCCTACTGGGGGATTCCGATAAACTCATCTTT. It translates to CACESLLGDSDKLIF.

The CDR3: CACDTGRGIPYTDKLIF. The CDR3 bases are TGTGCCTGTGACACGGGGAGGGGGATACCGTACACCGATAAACTCATCTTT. J is TRDJ1 and V is TRDV2; 9 nucleotides match TRDD3. With 1 base clipped from V and 0 bases from J, the junction kept 8 bases outside the gene matches. The CDR3 loop spans 17 amino acids. Germline V gives CDR1 GEAIGNYY, CDR2 EKD.

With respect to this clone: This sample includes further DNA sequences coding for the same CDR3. CDR3 in DNA: TGTGCAGCAAGGGCGTCCCTGGAGTACAACTTTGAGGCGGGTACCGATAAACTCATCTTT. Its translation is CAARASLEYNFEAGTDKLIF. The chain carries TRAV29/DV5 and TRDJ1; the D is unclear. Matching the DNA to germline supplied the J gene, which TCRdb does not give. Trimming pared 2 bases from V and 2 bases from J, leaving 31 bases between. Germline-derived CDR1 and CDR2 are NSMFDY and ISSIKDK. This CDR3 comprises 20 residues.